Listed here are 2 T cell receptor beta chains from one sample, sequenced in a study of shared clonotypes between healthy human individuals. Measured with immunoSEQ multiplex PCR; TCRdb has only the in-frame clones, and not every one. The repertoire holds about 490,000 clones, with around 79% as singletons. Sequencing was performed on PBMCs. These receptors came from a woman aged 40 to 50 in good health. Some clones in this sample may be carry-over from other donors' samples.

The J gene is TRBJ2-1, the V gene TRBV7-2; 8 bases line up with TRBD2. V shed 0 bases and J 8 bases; nucleotides not matched to a gene: 12. CDR3 size: 17 residues. Germline CDR1 and CDR2: SGHTA and FQGNSA. The CDR3: CASSLAATSGSRDEQFF. In nucleotides, the CDR3 is TGTGCCAGCAGCTTAGCCGCCACTAGCGGATCTCGGGATGAGCAGTTCTTC.

The table lists this clone with a few counts. The gene calls are TRBV7-8 and TRBJ2-1, with 7 bases aligning to TRBD2. The V gene's germline CDR1 is SGHVS and CDR2 FQNEAQ. V lost 1 base and J lost 5; bases outside the gene matches: 5. There are 15 residues in the CDR3. The CDR3 region is CASSLGREPHNEQFF. The CDR3, as DNA: TGTGCCAGCAGCTTAGGGCGGGAGCCCCACAATGAGCAGTTCTTC.